This paragraph reports one T cell receptor (beta chain). Other DNA sequences of this sample code for an identical CDR3. The protocol was immunoSEQ multiplex PCR, while the TCRdb copy is restricted to in-frame clones and leaves out a portion. The sample includes over 450,000 clones, about 89% of them seen just once. This specimen belongs to a study of blood T cell repertoires in COVID-19. The sequenced sample consisted of peripheral blood. The clonotype originates from a woman aged 45-65 years with COVID-19, enrolled during active disease.

The CDR3 nucleotides are TGTGCCAGCAGCCAGGGAGGCGGGGAGCTGTTTTTT. This encodes CASSQGGGELFF. This rearrangement joins TRBV3-1 (or the pseudogene TRBV3-2) to TRBJ2-2; tentatively, D is TRBD2 (6 bases). This CDR3 is built from 12 residues. Germline CDR1 LGHDT, CDR2 YNNKEL (reference sequence). V was trimmed by 3 bases and J by 7 bases, leaving 6 bases between them.